Below, 21 T cell receptor beta chains from the same sample are listed, as sequenced in a study of naive and memory T cell subsets. An equimolar mix of two oligonucleotides served as the beta constant-region primer for TRBC1 and TRBC2. TCRdb used MiXCR to reprocess the UMI-ligation and nested PCR reads, holding one entry per CDR3 protein. Of roughly 140,000 distinct CDR3 sequences in the sample, about a sixth were seen once. The sequenced sample was naive CD4+ T cells from blood. These TCRs come from a human donor in good health.

The chain recombines TRBV5-1 with TRBJ1-2; D call uncertain. CDR1 and CDR2 from the germline V gene are SGHRS and YFSETQ. The ends were cut back, 7 bases at V and 4 bases at J, with 11 bases in the middle. The CDR3 sequence is 12 residues long. The CDR3 DNA follows: TGCGCCAGCCAAGGCAGTTCCTATGGCTACACCTTC. Translated: CASQGSSYGYTF.

V is TRBV10-3 and J is TRBJ1-2; no definite D call. Deletions cut 2 bases from V and 5 bases from J, with 6 bases between. CDR1 is ENHRY, CDR2 SYGVKD, per germline. The CDR3 spans 12 residues. The CDR3 sequence is CAISEEGYGYTF. As DNA, the CDR3 is TGTGCCATCAGTGAGGAAGGATATGGCTACACCTTC.

This clonotype showed up just a few times. J is TRBJ2-3 and V is TRBV25-1; D gene uncertain. This CDR3 region has 16 residues. Germline lookup yields CDR1 MGHDK and CDR2 SYGVNS. The V end was cut by 0 bases, the J end by 0 bases, with 10 bases between. CDR3 in DNA: TGTGCCAGCAGTGAATATCTTCTGGGAAGCACAGATACGCAGTATTTT. Its protein product is CASSEYLLGSTDTQYF.

This chain links TRBV6-6 with TRBJ1-1; D remains ambiguous. Trimming cost V 2 bases and J 1 base, with 8 bases left between them. The CDR3 is made up of 14 amino acids. Germline CDR1 MNHNY, CDR2 SVGAGI (reference sequence). As DNA, the CDR3 is TGTGCCAGCAGTTACCCGTCGACGAACACTGAAGCTTTCTTT. The encoded protein is CASSYPSTNTEAFF.

The table lists this clonotype with a few counts. The chain couples TRBV18 to TRBJ1-2; D is unresolved. CDR3 length: 14 residues. V was clipped by 3 bases and J by 0 bases, with 8 bases between them. Germline V CDR1 and CDR2: KGHSH, LQKENI. The CDR3 region has the DNA TGTGCCAGCTCACCTACGTCCGCTAACTATGGCTACACCTTC. It encodes CASSPTSANYGYTF.

In its sample, this clonotype was seen a few times. The chain has TRBV29-1 and TRBJ2-5, with TRBD2 matching 12 bases. Germline V gene sequence: CDR1 SQVTM, CDR2 ANQGSEA. The CDR3 spans 14 residues. V shed 7 bases, J shed 7 bases, and the junction held 10 bases outside the gene matches. CDR3 sequence (DNA): TGCAGCGCCGGGACTAGCGGGTCTAAAGGGACCCAGTACTTC. Encoded protein: CSAGTSGSKGTQYF.

The chain carries TRBV7-2 and TRBJ2-7, with D perhaps matching TRBD2 (6 bases). The CDR3 totals 16 residues. CDR1 SGHTA and CDR2 FQGNSA come from the germline V gene. Trimming shortened V by 0 bases and J by 1 base, and 13 bases separated the two germline ends. CDR3 loop: CASSLASSAGSYEQYF. CDR3 nucleotides: TGTGCCAGCAGCTTAGCTTCTAGCGCCGGATCCTACGAGCAGTACTTC.

V and J are TRBV11-1 and TRBJ2-3, with D tentatively TRBD2 (6 bases). The CDR3 runs to 15 residues. CDR1 and CDR2 from the germline V gene are SGHAT and FQDESV (reference sequence). Trimming stripped 10 bases from V and 2 bases from J, with 19 bases between. The CDR3 loop is CATQAGSRITDTQYF. CDR3 sequence (DNA): TGTGCCACTCAGGCGGGATCGCGTATCACAGATACGCAGTATTTT.

This rearrangement joins TRBV29-1 to TRBJ2-2, with 14 bases lining up with TRBD2. Germline loops: CDR1 SQVTM, CDR2 ANQGSEA. The CDR3 runs 16 residues. V shed 6 bases and J 4 bases; nucleotides not matched to a gene: 7. The CDR3 coding sequence is TGCAGCGTACTGACTAGCGGGAGGGCCATCACCGGGGAGCTGTTTTTT. This codes for CSVLTSGRAITGELFF.

This clonotype appeared a few times. The V and J genes are TRBV10-1 and TRBJ2-1; 13 bases map to TRBD2. The CDR3 totals 16 residues. V lost 3 bases and J lost 9; bases outside the gene matches: 8. Germline loops: CDR1 WNHNN, CDR2 SYGVQD (reference sequence). The CDR3 loop is CASSDITSGRAFEQFF. CDR3 DNA sequence: TGCGCCAGCAGTGATATAACTAGCGGGAGGGCCTTTGAGCAGTTCTTC.

This CDR3 reads CSVRAGVAGELFF. The CDR3 DNA sequence: TGCAGCGTTAGAGCAGGGGTCGCCGGGGAGCTGTTTTTT. V usage is TRBV29-1 and J usage is TRBJ2-2; D is perhaps TRBD1 (6 bases). The CDR3 is made up of 13 amino acids. Germline V lookup: CDR1 SQVTM, CDR2 ANQGSEA. V was trimmed by 5 bases and J by 6 bases, leaving 13 bases between them.

V is TRBV10-3 and J is TRBJ2-3, with 11 bases aligning to TRBD2. The germline V gene encodes CDR1 ENHRY and CDR2 SYGVKD. The V segment lost 5 bases and the J segment 6 bases; nucleotides outside the gene matches: 7. The CDR3 runs 15 residues. CDR3 in DNA: TGTGCCATCAGTCTCACTAGCGGGGGAAGCGATACGCAGTATTTT. Protein product: CAISLTSGGSDTQYF.

The V call is TRBV10-3, the J call TRBJ2-1; 8 bases fit TRBD1. The CDR3 is 15 amino acids. J gave up 7 bases and V 8 bases, and 13 bases lay outside the gene matches. The germline V gene encodes CDR1 ENHRY and CDR2 SYGVKD. DNA for the CDR3: TGTGCCATCGGATTTACGTCAGGGGGCTTAAATGAGCAGTTCTTC. This codes for CAIGFTSGGLNEQFF.

This clonotype was recorded at least ten times. This rearrangement joins TRBV7-9 to TRBJ2-1, with 9 bases identical to TRBD1. J gave up 0 bases and V 5 bases, and 11 bases lay outside the gene matches. Germline values: CDR1 SEHNR, CDR2 FQNEAQ (reference sequence). The CDR3 is 18 amino acids. For the CDR3, the DNA is TGTGCCAGCAGCCACCGGACAGGGGTCCCCAGCTCCTACAATGAGCAGTTCTTC. Encoded protein: CASSHRTGVPSSYNEQFF. The entire variable domain, with the rest obtained from reference TRBV7-9 and TRBJ2-1, is as follows: DTGVSQNPRHKITKRGQNVTFRCDPISEHNRLYWYRQTLGQGPEFLTYFQNEAQLEKSRLLSDRFSAERPKGSFSTLEIQRTEQGDSAMYLCASSHRTGVPSSYNEQFFGPGTRLTVL.

The chain combines TRBV27 with TRBJ1-4; 7 bases map to TRBD1. CDR3 length: 15 amino acids. V lost 5 bases to trimming and J lost 7 bases; unmatched junction nucleotides: 10. Per germline, CDR1 MNHEY and CDR2 SMNVEV (reference sequence). CDR3 nucleotide sequence: TGTGCCAGCAGTACCCGCCAGACAGGGTTTGAAAAACTGTTTTTT. Amino acids: CASSTRQTGFEKLFF.

Only a few counts were recorded for this clonotype. The chain recombines TRBV20-1 with TRBJ2-1; D perhaps matches TRBD1 (6 bases). The germline V gene has CDR1 DFQATT and CDR2 SNEGSKA (reference sequence). The V gene lost 5 bases and the J gene lost 0 bases, with 11 bases spanning the gap. The CDR3 covers 14 residues. The CDR3 is CSAGTRGSYNEQFF. The CDR3 DNA reads TGCAGTGCTGGGACCAGGGGCTCCTACAATGAGCAGTTCTTC.

The chain employs TRBV5-4 and TRBJ2-3, with 7 bases aligning to TRBD1. This CDR3 is 15 amino acids long. With 4 bases clipped from V and 2 bases from J, the junction kept 7 bases outside the gene matches. Germline loops: CDR1 SGHNT, CDR2 YYREEE (reference sequence). The CDR3, as DNA: TGTGCCAGCAGCCGAACAGGGGTGGACACAGATACGCAGTATTTT. Its translation is CASSRTGVDTDTQYF.

A few counts support this clonotype. This chain connects TRBV7-2 to TRBJ2-1; 8 bases are shared with TRBD2. V was clipped by 5 bases and J by 10 bases; unmatched bases: 7. Germline V gives CDR1 SGHTA, CDR2 FQGNSA. This CDR3 has 13 residues. CDR3 in DNA: TGTGCCAGCAGCAGCCGGGGGGGCCACGAGCAGTTCTTC. This encodes CASSSRGGHEQFF.

There are many counts of this clonotype. V is TRBV20-1 and J is TRBJ1-5, with D perhaps matching TRBD1 (5 bases). CDR1 DFQATT and CDR2 SNEGSKA come from the germline V gene (reference sequence). CDR3 length equals 14 residues. The V end lost 3 bases, the J end lost 0 bases, and 9 bases lay between the germline ends. CDR3 loop: CSASAGYSNQPQHF. The CDR3 nucleotides are TGCAGTGCTAGTGCAGGGTATAGCAATCAGCCCCAGCATTTT.

CDR3 amino acids: CASSYSGIQETQYF. The DNA of the CDR3 is TGTGCCAGCAGTTACTCTGGCATTCAAGAGACCCAGTACTTC. The chain links TRBV6-2 or TRBV6-3 to TRBJ2-5; no firm D call. The CDR3 has 14 residues. V gave up 0 bases and J gave up 2 bases, with 7 bases separating them. Germline lookup yields CDR1 MNHEY and CDR2 SVGEGT.

This clonotype was counted a few times. The gene calls are TRBV2 and TRBJ2-1; possibly TRBD2 for D (5 bases). Trimming cost V 5 bases and J 8 bases, with 10 bases left between them. Germline values: CDR1 SNHLY, CDR2 FYNNEI. The CDR3 runs 12 residues. The CDR3 sequence is CASSLDSYEQFF. The CDR3 nucleotides read TGTGCCAGCAGTCTGGACTCGTATGAGCAGTTCTTC.